Following are 21 T cell receptor beta chains from one sample sequenced in a study of chemoradiotherapy in HPV16-positive cancers. Clones were read by immunoSEQ multiplex PCR, and TCRdb kept only the in-frame ones, dropping some. Of about 1,300 clones in the sample, about 88% were seen once. Here the sequenced sample was tumor tissue, taken from a patient who underwent chemoradiotherapy. The source is a human donor with HPV-associated anogenital cancer.

The rearrangement uses TRBV4-1 and TRBJ1-6, with unresolved D. The ends were cut back, 0 bases at V and 9 bases at J, with 9 bases in the middle. In germline, CDR1 is MGHRA, CDR2 YSYEKL. The CDR3 covers 14 residues. The CDR3 is CASSQDQEVSPLHF. The CDR3 bases are TGCGCCAGCAGCCAAGATCAGGAAGTTTCACCCCTCCACTTT.

This chain connects TRBV6-1 to TRBJ1-5; tentative D call: TRBD1 (6 bases). The CDR3 runs 15 residues. Trimming cost V 7 bases and J 1 base, with 14 bases left between them. Germline V gene lookup returns CDR1 MNHNS and CDR2 SASEGT. CDR3 coding DNA: TGTGCCAGCACCATTCGACAGGAGAGCAATCAGCCCCAGCATTTT. Its translation is CASTIRQESNQPQHF.

About this clone: The junction and the germline gene differ at one end; a read error may be behind it. V is TRBV7-2 and J is TRBJ2-3; possible D gene TRBD2, 7 bases. This CDR3 comprises 16 residues. CDR1 is SGHTA, CDR2 FQGNSA, per germline. CDR3 region: CASSRGAPTATGTQYF. Written as DNA, the CDR3 is TGTGCCAGCAGCCGGGGGGCTCCTACAGCCACAGGTACGCAGTATTTT.

The V and J genes are TRBV9 and TRBJ2-5; D gene unclear. The J call is in doubt because the DNA end fits TRBJ2-7 better. Germline V gene sequence: CDR1 SGDLS, CDR2 YYNGEE. CDR3 length: 14 residues. Here the CDR3 DNA reads TGTGCCAGCAGCGTAGGGGCAGGCACCTACGAGCAGTACTTC. As protein: CASSVGAGTYEQYF.

The V and J genes are TRBV7-9 and TRBJ1-6; TRBD1 might be the D (5 bases). The V and J ends lost 2 bases and 10 bases respectively, with 9 bases between them. Germline V CDR1 and CDR2: SEHNR, FQNEAQ (reference sequence). CDR3 length equals 13 residues. The CDR3 bases are TGTGCCAGCAGCTTACAGGGAAGGTCACCCCTCCACTTT. The encoded protein is CASSLQGRSPLHF.

This clone was seen once. The CDR3 loop reads CASSTIGSETQYF. The CDR3 DNA reads TGTGCCAGCAGCACCATCGGGAGTGAGACCCAGTACTTC. This rearrangement joins TRBV4-2 to TRBJ2-5, with D possibly being TRBD2 (6 bases). This CDR3 region has 13 residues. Germline CDR1 and CDR2: LGHNA and YNFKEQ. V was shortened by 5 bases and J by 5 bases, with 12 bases between the two germline ends.

The rearrangement joins TRBV7-2 to TRBJ2-1; a weak D match, TRBD2 (7 bases). The V gene lost 2 bases and the J gene lost 7 bases, with 15 bases spanning the gap. Germline V CDR1 and CDR2: SGHTA, FQGNSA. The length of the CDR3 is 15 residues. The CDR3 loop is CASSLWGRGGNEQFF. The CDR3 DNA is TGTGCCAGCAGCTTATGGGGGCGCGGGGGAAATGAGCAGTTCTTC.

CDR3 protein: CATHRGGNSYNEQFF. The CDR3 coding sequence is TGTGCCACCCATAGAGGAGGGAATTCCTACAATGAGCAGTTCTTC. V usage is TRBV19 and J usage is TRBJ2-1; tentatively, D is TRBD2 (6 bases). Germline assignment: CDR1 LNHDA and CDR2 SQIVND (reference sequence). The CDR3 length is 15 residues. The V gene lost 10 bases and the J gene lost 1 base, with 17 bases spanning the gap.

The chain carries TRBV4-1 and TRBJ2-7; possibly TRBD1 for D (5 bases). The CDR3 contains 15 residues. Trimming removed 1 base at V and 2 bases at J, with 12 bases between. CDR1 MGHRA and CDR2 YSYEKL come from the germline V gene. The chain's CDR3 is CASSQGAGKTYEQYF. For the CDR3, the DNA is TGCGCCAGCAGCCAAGGGGCAGGGAAGACCTACGAGCAGTACTTC.

The J gene is TRBJ1-3, the V gene TRBV2; D ambiguous. V was trimmed by 5 bases and J by 4 bases, leaving 6 bases between them. Germline values: CDR1 SNHLY, CDR2 FYNNEI. The CDR3 is 12 amino acids. The CDR3 here is CASSPTGNTIYF. The CDR3 coding sequence is TGTGCCAGCAGTCCCACGGGAAACACCATATATTTT. The full variable domain, its missing parts supplied by reference TRBV2 and TRBJ1-3, is EPEVTQTPSHQVTQMGQEVILRCVPISNHLYFYWYRQILGQKVEFLVSFYNNEISEKSEIFDDQFSVERPDGSNFTLKIRSTKLEDSAMYFCASSPTGNTIYFGEGSWLTVV.

V and J are TRBV6-5 and TRBJ2-5; 14 nucleotides align to TRBD2. Trimming cost V 6 bases and J 4 bases; bases outside gene matches: 4. Germline loops: CDR1 MNHEY, CDR2 SVGAGI. This CDR3 spans 15 amino acids. The DNA for the CDR3 is TGTGCCAGCAGACCCGGGACTAGCGGGGGAGAGACCCAGTACTTC. This codes for CASRPGTSGGETQYF.

This sequence joins TRBV5-1 and TRBJ2-5, with unresolved D. The CDR3 consists of 12 residues. The ends were cut back, 4 bases at V and 2 bases at J, with 6 bases in the middle. Germline CDR1 SGHRS, CDR2 YFSETQ. The CDR3 DNA sequence: TGCGCCAGCAGCGCCTTACAAGAGACCCAGTACTTC. This gives the protein CASSALQETQYF.

The genes are TRBV5-1 and TRBJ2-7; 8 bases map to TRBD1. Germline values: CDR1 SGHRS, CDR2 YFSETQ. This CDR3 contains 15 residues. The V gene end was trimmed by 0 bases and the J gene end by 2 bases; junction bases not matched to a gene: 4. The DNA for the CDR3 is TGCGCCAGCAGCTTGGTGCCAGGGGGCACCTACGAGCAGTACTTC. Translated, it gives CASSLVPGGTYEQYF.

The genes are TRBV9 and TRBJ2-5; TRBD1 agrees at 7 bases. The CDR3 sequence is 15 residues long. The V gene end was trimmed by 3 bases and the J gene end by 0 bases; junction bases not matched to a gene: 5. Germline V CDR1 and CDR2: SGDLS, YYNGEE. The CDR3 loop is CASSATTGYQETQYF. The CDR3 DNA sequence: TGTGCCAGCAGCGCAACGACAGGGTACCAAGAGACCCAGTACTTC. Based on the CDR3 plus reference TRBV9 and TRBJ2-5, the full variable domain is DSGVTQTPKHLITATGQRVTLRCSPRSGDLSVYWYQQSLDQGLQFLIQYYNGEERAKGNILERFSAQQFPDLHSELNLSSLELGDSALYFCASSATTGYQETQYFGPGTRLLVL.

This clone was recorded once. In nucleotides, the CDR3 is TGTGCCAGCAGCTCGGACAGGCTAGGGTCTGGAAACACCATATATTTT. Translation: CASSSDRLGSGNTIYF. This sequence joins TRBV5-5 and TRBJ1-3, with TRBD1 matching 7 bases. The CDR3 spans 16 residues. V gave up 3 bases and J gave up 1 base; unmatched junction bases: 7. From germline, CDR1 is SGHKS and CDR2 YYEKEE (reference sequence). Full variable domain (missing parts from reference TRBV5-5 and TRBJ1-3): DAGVTQSPTHLIKTRGQQVTLRCSPISGHKSVSWYQQVLGQGPQFIFQYYEKEERGRGNFPDRFSARQFPNYSSELNVNALLLGDSALYLCASSSDRLGSGNTIYFGEGSWLTVV.

The rearrangement links TRBV28 to TRBJ1-4; D unclear. The CDR3 consists of 11 residues. V was clipped by 10 bases and J by 8 bases, with 11 bases between them. In germline, CDR1 is MDHEN, CDR2 SYDVKM. CDR3 sequence: CATPLEEKLFF. The DNA of the CDR3 is TGTGCCACCCCGTTGGAGGAAAAACTGTTTTTT.

CDR3 amino acids: CASSLTGLTEAFF. The CDR3 DNA sequence: TGTGCCAGCAGCTTAACTGGGTTAACTGAAGCTTTCTTT. The J gene is TRBJ1-1, the V gene TRBV7-6, with D unclear. V was cut by 2 bases and J by 5 bases, with 9 bases left in between. CDR1 SGHVS and CDR2 FNYEAQ come from the germline V gene. The CDR3 extends over 13 amino acids.

The V call is TRBV19, the J call TRBJ1-4; D gene unclear. Trimming cost V 6 bases and J 0 bases, with 8 bases left between them. The germline V gene has CDR1 LNHDA and CDR2 SQIVND (reference sequence). The CDR3 is 14 residues long. CDR3 loop: CASRRAATNEKLFF. CDR3 DNA sequence: TGTGCCAGTAGGAGAGCTGCAACTAATGAAAAACTGTTTTTT.

The gene calls are TRBV27 and TRBJ1-4, with TRBD1 identical over 7 bases. The trim removed 3 bases at V and 8 bases at J, leaving 6 bases unmatched. This CDR3 has 14 amino acids. CDR1 MNHEY and CDR2 SMNVEV come from the germline V gene (reference sequence). The CDR3 DNA is TGTGCCAGCAGTTTTTCCATAGGGGGCGAAAAACTGTTTTTT. Protein product: CASSFSIGGEKLFF. Supplemented by reference TRBV27 and TRBJ1-4, the full variable domain reads EAQVTQNPRYLITVTGKKLTVTCSQNMNHEYMSWYRQDPGLGLRQIYYSMNVEVTDKGDVPEGYKVSRKEKRNFPLILESPSPNQTSLYFCASSFSIGGEKLFFGSGTQLSVL.

The chain uses TRBV5-1 and TRBJ2-7; 7 bases map to TRBD1. With V trimmed by 3 bases and J by 2 bases, 8 bases remained unmatched. This CDR3 spans 15 amino acids. The germline gives CDR1 SGHRS, CDR2 YFSETQ. Here the CDR3 reads CASSSPDRTTYEQYF. The CDR3 nucleotides are TGCGCCAGCAGCTCTCCGGACAGGACGACCTACGAGCAGTACTTC. Drawing the rest from reference TRBV5-1 and TRBJ2-7, the complete variable domain is KAGVTQTPRYLIKTRGQQVTLSCSPISGHRSVSWYQQTPGQGLQFLFEYFSETQRNKGNFPGRFSGRQFSNSRSEMNVSTLELGDSALYLCASSSPDRTTYEQYFGPGTRLTVT.

The rearrangement uses TRBV5-4 and TRBJ2-1, with a tentative D call TRBD2 (5 bases). CDR3 length equals 14 residues. Germline CDR1 and CDR2: SGHNT and YYREEE (reference sequence). V was cut by 2 bases and J by 2 bases, with 8 bases left in between. The CDR3 is CASSLGSAYNEQFF. The CDR3 nucleotides read TGTGCCAGCAGCTTAGGTAGCGCCTACAATGAGCAGTTCTTC.